This TCR beta chain was recorded in a study of blood T cell repertoires in COVID-19. Across the study: There were acute and convalescent COVID-19 samples, and they came from the United States, Italy and Spain. The cDNA or gDNA used as material had been derived from T cells, B-cell-depleted T cells, or PBMCs.

V dropped 4 bases and J dropped 2; count of bases not matched to a gene: 8. This CDR3 spans 17 amino acids. Per the germline V gene, CDR1 is SGHAT and CDR2 is FQNNGV. In the original workflow: Reference gene primer amplification in the assay estimated nucleated cell counts. Using immunoSEQ multiplex PCR, the repertoire was profiled, and TCRdb retains in-frame clones only, with some absent. D and trimming come from the DNA, and the V and J calls and clone size come from that table. The data contain some 130,000 clones, approximately 83% of them seen just once; the ten biggest clones take up 8% to 10%.

The specimen was peripheral blood. The gene calls are TRBV11-2 and TRBJ1-2; 12 bases match TRBD1. This sequence was found in a man aged 40-49 years with active or convalescent COVID-19. The CDR3 region has the DNA TGTGCCAGCAGCTCCAGGGGACAGGGGGCAGCGAACTATGGCTACACCTTC. This sequence encodes CASSSRGQGAANYGYTF.